This T cell receptor (beta chain) was sequenced during a study of T cells in Graves' hyperthyroidism and ophthalmopathy. The TCR beta CDR3 regions underwent amplification using RNA transcripts as the source. Initially, a first-round RT-PCR of the TCR CDR3 employed the HTBI primer set. TCRdb ran MiXCR on the multiplex PCR reads and lists one entry per CDR3 protein. The data contain roughly 93,000 distinct CDR3 sequences, 51% of them singletons. The CDR3 loop spans 13 amino acids. Notes on this clonotype: A much larger clone differs by one base, so this may be a read error.

This receptor was taken from a woman in her thirties or forties with Graves' hyperthyroidism. The source material was blood. This chain links TRBV12-3 or TRBV12-4 with TRBJ2-7; D remains unclear. CDR3: CASSLVPPYEQYF. CDR3 coding DNA: TGTGCCAGCAGCTTAGTCCCCCCCTACGAGCAGTACTTC.